Detailed here is one T cell receptor beta chain. Some clones are missing from TCRdb's copy, which holds only in-frame ones; the method was immunoSEQ multiplex PCR. This repertoire shows some 100,000 clones, around 68% found once; its top ten account for about 22%. This CDR3 has 13 amino acids. Germline V gives CDR1 MNHEY, CDR2 SMNVEV (reference sequence). Trimming removed 11 bases from V and 0 bases from J, with 11 bases in between. The data derive from a study of shared clonotypes between healthy human individuals. The receptor comes from a woman between 25 and 40 years old in good health. This rearrangement joins TRBV27 to TRBJ1-5, with D unresolved. Sequences were obtained from memory CD8+ T cells sorted from blood. Subset specified: CD45RO+ cells pooled with CCR7-negative TemRA cells. The CDR3 coding sequence is TGTGCCGCCTCTTCGGATAGCAATCAGCCCCAGCATTTT. It yields the protein CAASSDSNQPQHF.